This T cell receptor beta chain emerged from a study of vaccination and CD4 T cells after COVID-19. The overall study: Two of the convalescents were Hispanic, and convalescents were six males and four females.

This CDR3 comprises 15 residues. Germline lookup yields CDR1 MDHEN and CDR2 SYDVKM. Germline trimming cut 5 bases from V and 1 base from J; bases unmatched to any gene: 8. About this clonotype: Antigen unknown.

Sequenced with the Oncomine TCR Beta short-read assay was DNA taken from cultured CD4+ T cells. Each CDR3 protein gets one entry after TCRdb re-called the PCR reads with MiXCR. The sample lists around 15,000 distinct CDR3 sequences, 25% to 35% occurring once. Treatment of the sample: roughly 11-day PBMC culture with coronavirus spike peptide pools or control peptides (ViraFEST assay). The receptor was derived from a human donor with COVID-19. The sample taken for sequencing was cultured CD4+ T cells from blood. This rearrangement joins TRBV28 to TRBJ2-7; TRBD1 agrees at 7 bases. The CDR3 here is CASSRASQGSYEQYF. The CDR3 DNA reads as TGTGCCAGCAGTCGCGCCTCACAGGGGTCCTACGAGCAGTACTTC.